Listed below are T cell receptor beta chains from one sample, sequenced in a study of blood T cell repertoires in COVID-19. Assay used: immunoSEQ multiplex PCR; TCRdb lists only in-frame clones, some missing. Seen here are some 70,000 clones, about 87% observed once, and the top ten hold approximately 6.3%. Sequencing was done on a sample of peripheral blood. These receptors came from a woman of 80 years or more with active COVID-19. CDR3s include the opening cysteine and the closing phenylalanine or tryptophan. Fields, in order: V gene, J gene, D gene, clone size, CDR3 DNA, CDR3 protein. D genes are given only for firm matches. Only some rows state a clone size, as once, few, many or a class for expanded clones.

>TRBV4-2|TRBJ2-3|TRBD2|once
TGTGCCAGCAGCCTACGGACTAGCGGGAGGGCAGATACGCAGTATTTT
CASSLRTSGRADTQYF
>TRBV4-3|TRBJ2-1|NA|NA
TGCGCCAGCAGCCCAACGGGGACAACTTACAATGAGCAGTTCTTC
CASSPTGTTYNEQFF
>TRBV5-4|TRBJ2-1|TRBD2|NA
TGTGCCAGCAGCCCGATAAGCGGGAGGACAAATGAGCAGTTCTTC
CASSPISGRTNEQFF
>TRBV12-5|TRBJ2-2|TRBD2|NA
TGTGCTAGTGGTTTGGTACTAGAGCGGGAGGATCGTTGGTTCGGGGAGCTGTTTTTT
CASGLVLEREDRWFGELFF
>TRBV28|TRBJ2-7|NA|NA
TGTGCCAGCAGTCCGGGACACTCCTACGAGCAGTACTTC
CASSPGHSYEQYF
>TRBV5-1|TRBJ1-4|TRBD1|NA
TGCGCCAGCAGCTTGGGGGACAGGGGAGGACTGTTTTTT
CASSLGDRGGLFF
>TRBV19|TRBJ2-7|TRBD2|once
TGTGCCAGTAGTATGTCCACTAGCGGGGTCTACGAGCAGTACTTC
CASSMSTSGVYEQYF
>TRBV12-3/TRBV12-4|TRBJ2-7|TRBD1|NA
TGTGCCAGCAGCACGGGACAGGAGGGGAAGCAGTACTTC
CASSTGQEGKQYF
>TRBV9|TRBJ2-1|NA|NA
TGTGCCAGCAGCGTAGGAAACTTTGGTGAGCAGTTCTTC
CASSVGNFGEQFF
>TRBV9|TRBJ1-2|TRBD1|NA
TGTGCCAGCAGCGTATCGGGACAGTTGTCTGGCTATGGCTACACCTTC
CASSVSGQLSGYGYTF